Reported below is one T cell receptor (beta chain). Amplified regions were TCR beta CDR3 sequences from RNA transcripts. The HTBI set primed first-round TCR CDR3 RT-PCR. MiXCR, applied by TCRdb to the multiplex PCR reads, yields one record per CDR3 protein. The sample lists around 720,000 distinct CDR3 sequences, roughly 32% occurring once. This sample was taken from a study of T cells in Graves' hyperthyroidism and ophthalmopathy. Germline-derived CDR1 and CDR2 are SEHNR and FQNEAQ (reference sequence). Unmatched junction bases numbered 3, after V lost 5 bases and J lost 1 base. The CDR3 has 15 amino acids.

This receptor was taken from a woman between 35 and 50 years old with Graves' hyperthyroidism. The chain uses TRBV7-9 and TRBJ2-2, with 8 bases matching TRBD2. Sequencing used blood. Here the CDR3 DNA reads TGTGCCAGCAGCGTCACTAGCGGGAACACCGGGGAGCTGTTTTTT. Translated, it gives CASSVTSGNTGELFF.